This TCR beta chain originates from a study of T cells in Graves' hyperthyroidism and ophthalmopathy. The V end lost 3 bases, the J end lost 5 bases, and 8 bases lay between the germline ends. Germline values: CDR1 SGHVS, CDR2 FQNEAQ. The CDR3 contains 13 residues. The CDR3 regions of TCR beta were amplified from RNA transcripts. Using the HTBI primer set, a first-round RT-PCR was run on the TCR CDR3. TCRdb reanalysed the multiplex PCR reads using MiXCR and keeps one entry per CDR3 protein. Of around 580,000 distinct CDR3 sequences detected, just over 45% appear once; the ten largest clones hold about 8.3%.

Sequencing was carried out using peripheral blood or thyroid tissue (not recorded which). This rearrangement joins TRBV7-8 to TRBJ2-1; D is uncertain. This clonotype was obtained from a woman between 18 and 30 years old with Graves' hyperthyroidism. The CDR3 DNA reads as TGTGCCAGCAGCTTCCGGGCTCACAATGAGCAGTTCTTC. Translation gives CASSFRAHNEQFF.